This T cell receptor beta chain is from a study of T-cell reconstitution after alpha-beta-depleted transplantation in children. Preparation of the TCRbeta library used unique molecular identifiers. One entry per CDR3 protein results from TCRdb running MiXCR on the PCR reads. The top ten hold around 2.4% of the sample, which has about 72,000 distinct CDR3 sequences, about 7.3% seen once. The sequences come from PBMCs from the stem cell graft donor, collected from the stem cell graft. The TCR originated in a human donor who donated a stem cell graft to a child with acute lymphoblastic leukemia.

The CDR3 protein is CASSLGQGSTGELFF. CDR3 nucleotide sequence: TGTGCCAGCAGCTTAGGGCAGGGGAGCACCGGGGAGCTGTTTTTT. This chain uses TRBV7-3 with TRBJ2-2, with TRBD1 as a possible D gene (6 bases). CDR1 and CDR2 from the germline V gene are SGHTA and FQGTGA. The V gene lost 2 bases and the J gene lost 4 bases, with 11 bases spanning the gap. This CDR3 region has 15 residues.